The clone carrying this T cell receptor beta chain was observed at least ten times. Its specificity is unknown. TCRdb analysed the reads with MiXCR anew, one entry per CDR3 protein. The table has some 130,000 distinct CDR3 sequences, roughly 32% seen once. The record originates from a study of T cell repertoires in cytomegalovirus infection. V shed 5 bases, J shed 4 bases, and the junction held 6 bases outside the gene matches. The CDR3 consists of 14 residues. CDR1 and CDR2 from the germline V gene are SGHTA and FQGTGA. The receptor comes from a human donor in good health (CMV status not recorded). Some clones in this sample may be carry-over from other donors' samples. Here the sequenced sample was CD8+ T cells from cultured PBMCs, taken from culture after CMV antigen stimulation. The chain couples TRBV7-3 to TRBJ1-1, with 8 bases matching TRBD1. The chain's CDR3 is CASSRGQGSTEAFF. The DNA for the CDR3 is TGTGCCAGCAGCCGAGGACAGGGCTCCACTGAAGCTTTCTTT.